Here is one TCR beta chain with its context. Its antigen is not known. The source of the sample is a study of Ad26.COV2.S vaccination and SARS-CoV-2 variants. Looking at the study overall: Donor had been placed in the Ad26.COV2.S arm of the COV1001 trial.

General study results and limits: The breadth of spike-specific CD8+ and CD4+ T cell responses after vaccination was reportedly substantial.

Treatment here: 15 to 20 received Ad26.COV2.S at low or high dose, single or two shots; five or six received placebo; per-sample allocation not given. Specimens were obtained on day 63 following the first vaccine or placebo injection. Within Boston, the person who donated was an adult of 18-55 years. Immunization relied on an Ad26 vector, which expressed Wuhan-strain SARS-CoV-2 spike. With 3 bases removed from V and 7 bases from J, the gap between germline ends came to 13 bases. Germline lookup yields CDR1 MDHEN and CDR2 SYDVKM. CDR3 length equals 14 residues. TCRdb's table, derived via immunoSEQ multiplex PCR, lists solely in-frame clones and lacks some. The table has approximately 410,000 clones, 80% to 95% seen once.

The material sequenced was peripheral blood, taken in a trial of Ad26.COV2.S vaccine versus placebo. This receptor was taken from a person aged 18 to 65 who received the Ad26.COV2.S COVID-19 vaccine or a placebo. The chain employs TRBV28 and TRBJ2-1; D not certain. CDR3 in amino acids: CASSLSGSGNEQFF. The CDR3 DNA reads as TGTGCCAGCAGTTTGTCAGGCTCCGGGAATGAGCAGTTCTTC.